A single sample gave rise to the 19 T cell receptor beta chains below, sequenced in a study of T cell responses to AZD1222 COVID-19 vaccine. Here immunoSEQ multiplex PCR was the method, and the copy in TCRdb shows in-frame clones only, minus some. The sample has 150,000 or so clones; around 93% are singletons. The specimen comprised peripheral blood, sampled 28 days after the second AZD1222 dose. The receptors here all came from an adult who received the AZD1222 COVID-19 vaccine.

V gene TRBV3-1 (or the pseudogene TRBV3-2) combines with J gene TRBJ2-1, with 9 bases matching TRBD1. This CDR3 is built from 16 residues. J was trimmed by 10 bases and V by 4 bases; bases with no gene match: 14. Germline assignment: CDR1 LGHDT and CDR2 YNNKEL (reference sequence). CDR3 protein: CASSPHSGQGTGEQFF. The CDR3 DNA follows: TGTGCCAGCAGCCCCCACTCTGGACAGGGGACCGGGGAGCAGTTCTTC.

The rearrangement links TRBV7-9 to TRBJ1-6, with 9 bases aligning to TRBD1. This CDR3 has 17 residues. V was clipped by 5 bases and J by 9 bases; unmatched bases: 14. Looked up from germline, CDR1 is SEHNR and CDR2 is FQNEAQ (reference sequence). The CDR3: CASSGKGTGLLSSPLHF. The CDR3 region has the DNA TGTGCCAGCAGCGGCAAGGGGACAGGGCTCCTTAGTTCACCCCTCCACTTT.

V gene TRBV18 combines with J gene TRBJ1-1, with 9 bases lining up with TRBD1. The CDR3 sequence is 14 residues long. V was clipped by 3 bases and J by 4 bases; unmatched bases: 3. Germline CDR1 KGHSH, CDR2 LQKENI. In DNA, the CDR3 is TGTGCCAGCTCACCCTTGACAGGGGGCACTGAAGCTTTCTTT. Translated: CASSPLTGGTEAFF.

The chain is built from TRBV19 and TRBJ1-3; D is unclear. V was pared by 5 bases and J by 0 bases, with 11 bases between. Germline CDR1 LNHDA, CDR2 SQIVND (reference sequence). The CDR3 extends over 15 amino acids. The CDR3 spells CASSSDRISGNTIYF. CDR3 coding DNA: TGTGCCAGTAGTTCGGACCGGATCTCTGGAAACACCATATATTTT.

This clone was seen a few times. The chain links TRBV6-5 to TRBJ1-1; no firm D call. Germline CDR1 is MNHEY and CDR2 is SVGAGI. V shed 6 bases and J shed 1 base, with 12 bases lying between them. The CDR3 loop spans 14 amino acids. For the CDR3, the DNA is TGTGCCAGCAGGCCCACACTATCGAACACTGAAGCTTTCTTT. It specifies CASRPTLSNTEAFF.

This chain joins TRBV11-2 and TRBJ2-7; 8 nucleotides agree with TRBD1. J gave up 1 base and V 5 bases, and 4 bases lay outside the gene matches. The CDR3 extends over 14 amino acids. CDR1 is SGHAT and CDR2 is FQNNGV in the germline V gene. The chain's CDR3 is CASSPDRGSYEQYF. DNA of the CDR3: TGTGCCAGCAGCCCCGACAGGGGATCCTACGAGCAGTACTTC.

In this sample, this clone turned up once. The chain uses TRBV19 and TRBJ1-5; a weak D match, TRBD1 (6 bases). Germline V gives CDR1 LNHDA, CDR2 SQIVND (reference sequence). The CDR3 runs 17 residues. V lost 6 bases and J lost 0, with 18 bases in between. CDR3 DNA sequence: TGTGCCAGTAGGACAGTCTGGGGGGCATATAGCAATCAGCCCCAGCATTTT. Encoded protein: CASRTVWGAYSNQPQHF.

CDR3 protein: CASLGLAGGPSEQFF. The CDR3 DNA reads TGTGCCTCCCTGGGACTAGCGGGAGGGCCTAGTGAGCAGTTCTTC. This chain connects TRBV30 to TRBJ2-1; TRBD2 matches at 16 bases. Germline lookup yields CDR1 GTSNPN and CDR2 SVGIG (reference sequence). The CDR3 extends over 15 amino acids. The J segment lost 9 bases and the V segment lost 7 bases, leaving 9 bases of the junction unmatched.

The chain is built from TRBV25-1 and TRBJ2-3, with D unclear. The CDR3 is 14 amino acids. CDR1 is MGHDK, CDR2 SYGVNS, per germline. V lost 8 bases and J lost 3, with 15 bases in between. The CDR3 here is CASAWLDGTDTQYF. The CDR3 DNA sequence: TGTGCCAGCGCTTGGCTGGACGGTACAGATACGCAGTATTTT.

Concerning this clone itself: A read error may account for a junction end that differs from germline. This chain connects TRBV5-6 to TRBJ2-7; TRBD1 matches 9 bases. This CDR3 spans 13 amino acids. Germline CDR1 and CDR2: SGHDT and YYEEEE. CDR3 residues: CASRLDRGYEQYF. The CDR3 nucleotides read TGTGCCAGCAGATTGGACAGGGGTTACGAGCAGTACTTC.

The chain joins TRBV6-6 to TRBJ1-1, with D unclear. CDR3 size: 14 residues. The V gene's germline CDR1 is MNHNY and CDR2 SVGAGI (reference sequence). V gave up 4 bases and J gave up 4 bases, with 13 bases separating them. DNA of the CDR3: TGTGCCAGCAGTTTCCCGGAAGGTGGCACTGAAGCTTTCTTT. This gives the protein CASSFPEGGTEAFF.

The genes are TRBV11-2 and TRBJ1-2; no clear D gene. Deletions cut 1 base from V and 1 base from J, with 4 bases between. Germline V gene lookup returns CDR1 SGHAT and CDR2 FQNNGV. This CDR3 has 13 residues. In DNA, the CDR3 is TGTGCCAGCAGCTTAGGTATTAACTATGGCTACACCTTC. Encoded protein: CASSLGINYGYTF.

CDR3 nucleotide sequence: TGTGCCAGCAGCTTAGAAGGGCGTCCGAACACTGAAGCTTTCTTT. This codes for CASSLEGRPNTEAFF. The V and J genes are TRBV7-9 and TRBJ1-1, with D hard to call. Trimming stripped 1 base from V and 1 base from J, with 10 bases between. Germline V gene data show CDR1 as SEHNR and CDR2 as FQNEAQ (reference sequence). This CDR3 is 15 amino acids long.

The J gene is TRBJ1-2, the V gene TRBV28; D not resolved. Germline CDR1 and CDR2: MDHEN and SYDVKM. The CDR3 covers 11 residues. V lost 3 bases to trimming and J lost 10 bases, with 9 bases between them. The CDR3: CASSLYSAYTF. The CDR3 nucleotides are TGTGCCAGCAGTTTGTATAGCGCCTACACCTTC.

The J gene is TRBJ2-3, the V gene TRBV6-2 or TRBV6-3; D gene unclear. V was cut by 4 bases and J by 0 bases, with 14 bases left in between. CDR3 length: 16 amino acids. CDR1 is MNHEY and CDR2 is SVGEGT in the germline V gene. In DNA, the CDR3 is TGTGCCAGCAGTTTAGGGCCTAGAGACAGCACAGATACGCAGTATTTT. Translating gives CASSLGPRDSTDTQYF.

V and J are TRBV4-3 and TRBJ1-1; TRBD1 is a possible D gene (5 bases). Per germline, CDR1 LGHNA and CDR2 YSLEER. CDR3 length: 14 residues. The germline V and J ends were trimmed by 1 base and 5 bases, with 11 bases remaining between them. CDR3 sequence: CASSQGGWRTEAFF. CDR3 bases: TGCGCCAGCAGCCAAGGGGGGTGGCGGACTGAAGCTTTCTTT.

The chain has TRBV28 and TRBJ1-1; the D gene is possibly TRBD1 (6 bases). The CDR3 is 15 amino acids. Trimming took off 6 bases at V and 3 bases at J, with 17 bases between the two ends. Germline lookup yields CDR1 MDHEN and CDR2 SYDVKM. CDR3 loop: CASSPYPGQDTEAFF. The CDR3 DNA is TGTGCCAGCAGCCCTTATCCGGGACAAGACACTGAAGCTTTCTTT.

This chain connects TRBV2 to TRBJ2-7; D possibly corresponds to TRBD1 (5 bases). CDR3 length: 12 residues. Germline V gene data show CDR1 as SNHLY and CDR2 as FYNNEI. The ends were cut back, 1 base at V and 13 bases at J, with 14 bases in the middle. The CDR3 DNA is TGTGCCAGCAGTGAAGGTGTGAAGGGGAACTACTTC. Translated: CASSEGVKGNYF.

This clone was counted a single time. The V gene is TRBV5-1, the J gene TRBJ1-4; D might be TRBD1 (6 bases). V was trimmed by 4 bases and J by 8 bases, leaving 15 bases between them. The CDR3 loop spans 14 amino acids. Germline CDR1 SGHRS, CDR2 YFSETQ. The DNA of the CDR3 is TGCGCCAGCAGCCCGGGACACCGAGAAGAAAAACTGTTTTTT. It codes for CASSPGHREEKLFF.